The T cell receptor beta chain under discussion was sequenced for a study of blood T cell repertoires in COVID-19. Study context: The United States, Italy and Spain supplied acute and convalescent COVID-19 samples. T cells, B-cell-depleted T cells, or PBMCs supplied cDNA or gDNA.

This CDR3 comprises 12 residues. V gave up 3 bases and J gave up 2 bases, with 8 bases separating them. Germline V gene data show CDR1 as DFQATT and CDR2 as SNEGSKA (reference sequence). How the authors handled the data: Nucleated cell counts were estimated from reference gene primer amplification. The table came from immunoSEQ multiplex PCR; TCRdb's copy has only in-frame clones and leaves some out. V and J calls and clone size are those listed in that table; D and trimming were worked out from the DNA. The sample lists around 160,000 clones, about nine tenths occurring once. The sequence was collected from a man aged 60 to 69 with active or convalescent COVID-19. Sample: peripheral blood. V gene TRBV20-1 combines with J gene TRBJ2-7, with D unresolved. The CDR3 reads CSASWQTYEQYF. CDR3 DNA: TGCAGTGCTAGTTGGCAAACCTACGAGCAGTACTTC.